This T cell receptor beta chain is drawn from a study of blood T cell repertoires in COVID-19. Overall study: Acute and convalescent COVID-19 specimens originated in the United States, Italy and Spain. The analysed material was cDNA or gDNA that came from T cells, B-cell-depleted T cells, or PBMCs.

Using immunoSEQ multiplex PCR, the repertoire was profiled, and TCRdb retains in-frame clones only, with some absent. The sample consists of about 310,000 clones, around 90% of them appearing once. The V and J ends lost 3 bases and 4 bases, in that order; junction bases with no gene match: 12. This CDR3 has 16 residues. CDR1 and CDR2 (germline): SGDLS, YYNGEE. The chain recombines TRBV9 with TRBJ2-7, with 8 nucleotides matching TRBD2. This sequence originates from a man aged 45 to 65 with active or convalescent COVID-19. The sample comprised peripheral blood. CDR3 loop: CASSAETGLDDYEQYF. Written as DNA, the CDR3 is TGTGCCAGCAGCGCCGAAACGGGACTAGACGATTACGAGCAGTACTTC.